This TCR beta chain originates from a study of type 1 and type 2 diabetes patients. This clonotype was seen repeatedly, ten times or more. One end of the junction varies from germline; a read error may be responsible. Anyone with other autoimmune disease or infection in the prior four weeks was excluded. Amplification started from genomic DNA. The TCR beta CDR3 region was amplified using 30 forward and 13 reverse primers. TCRdb reprocessed the multiplex PCR reads via MiXCR and lists one record per CDR3 protein. The data show under 300,000 distinct CDR3 sequences, roughly 48% seen once. There are 13 residues in the CDR3.

The rearrangement links TRBV12-3 or TRBV12-4 to TRBJ2-7, with 7 bases matching TRBD2. Sequenced sample: peripheral blood mononuclear cells (PBMCs). This sequence was found in a man younger than 30 with type 2 diabetes. In DNA, the CDR3 is TGTGCCAGCAGCTTAGCTAGCGGCTACGAGCAGTACTTC. Translation: CASSLASGYEQYF.